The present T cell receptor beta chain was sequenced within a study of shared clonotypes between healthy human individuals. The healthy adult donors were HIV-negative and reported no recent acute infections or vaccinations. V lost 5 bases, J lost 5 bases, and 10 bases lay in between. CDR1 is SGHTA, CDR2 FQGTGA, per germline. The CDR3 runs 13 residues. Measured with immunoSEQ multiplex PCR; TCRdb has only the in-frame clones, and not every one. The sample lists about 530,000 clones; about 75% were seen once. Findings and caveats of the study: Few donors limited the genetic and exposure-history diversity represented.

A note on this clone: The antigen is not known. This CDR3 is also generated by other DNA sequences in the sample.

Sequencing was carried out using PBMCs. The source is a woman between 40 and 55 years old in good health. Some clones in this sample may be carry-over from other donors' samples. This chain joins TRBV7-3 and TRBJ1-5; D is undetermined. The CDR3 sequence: CASSIRGDQPQHF. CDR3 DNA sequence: TGTGCCAGCAGCATTCGCGGGGATCAGCCCCAGCATTTT.